A single sample is the source of the 18 T cell receptor beta chains below, sequenced in a study of siplizumab effects on memory and regulatory T cells (dated by TCRdb to 2018 to 2020). Preparation of the library involved the immunoSEQ multiplex PCR assay. Sourced from immuneACCESS, this table was stored by TCRdb with only in-frame sequences that have V and J called. A share of the clones is absent; for the studies checked, an unresolved V gene accounts for under half, and the remainder has no known explanation. In this sample the table shows fewer than 85,000 clones, roughly 90% of which occur a single time. The leading ten clones occupy roughly 1.4% of the sample. Sequenced input: Tregs sorted from blood. These receptors were collected from a human donor in good health.

This clone is a singleton in its sample. This chain links TRBV7-9 with TRBJ1-2; the D is unclear. The CDR3 is 13 residues long. V shed 4 bases and J shed 2 bases, with 8 bases lying between them. CDR1 is SEHNR and CDR2 is FQNEAQ in the germline V gene (reference sequence). For the CDR3, the DNA is TGTGCCAGCAGCTCAGGAGCAAACTATGGCTACACCTTC. Its translation is CASSSGANYGYTF.

The rearrangement joins TRBV7-9 to TRBJ2-7; TRBD2 matches at 12 bases. This CDR3 is 16 amino acids long. Looked up from germline, CDR1 is SEHNR and CDR2 is FQNEAQ (reference sequence). The trim removed 4 bases at V and 3 bases at J, leaving 7 bases unmatched. This chain's CDR3 is CASSYLAGGSSYEQYF. In nucleotides, the CDR3 is TGTGCCAGCAGCTATCTAGCGGGGGGGTCCAGCTACGAGCAGTACTTC. The full variable domain, its missing parts supplied by reference TRBV7-9 and TRBJ2-7, is DTGVSQNPRHKITKRGQNVTFRCDPISEHNRLYWYRQTLGQGPEFLTYFQNEAQLEKSRLLSDRFSAERPKGSFSTLEIQRTEQGDSAMYLCASSYLAGGSSYEQYFGPGTRLTVT.

The V and J genes are TRBV5-1 and TRBJ1-1; D remains ambiguous. Germline loops: CDR1 SGHRS, CDR2 YFSETQ. The CDR3 has 12 residues. The V gene lost 0 bases and the J gene lost 11 bases, with 11 bases spanning the gap. The CDR3 spells CASSLDLGRAFF. The CDR3 bases are TGCGCCAGCAGCTTGGATCTCGGGAGGGCTTTCTTT.

V and J are TRBV5-1 and TRBJ1-4, with D possibly TRBD1 on 6 matching bases. Trimming left V 4 bases short and J 7 bases short, with 17 bases between. Germline V gene data show CDR1 as SGHRS and CDR2 as YFSETQ. The CDR3 is 15 amino acids. CDR3 nucleotide sequence: TGCGCCAGCAGCCTTGGGGGGGGCGCATTTGAAAAACTGTTTTTT. It translates to CASSLGGGAFEKLFF.

This chain joins TRBV28 and TRBJ1-2; D is unresolved. The CDR3 runs to 15 residues. V lost 6 bases, J lost 4 bases, and 18 bases lay in between. The germline V gene has CDR1 MDHEN and CDR2 SYDVKM. The CDR3 loop is CASSSAAYGSYGYTF. The DNA for the CDR3 is TGTGCCAGCAGCTCCGCGGCGTATGGGAGCTATGGCTACACCTTC.

This rearrangement joins TRBV11-3 to TRBJ2-1, with TRBD2 matching over 13 bases. CDR3 length equals 17 residues. V trimming: 4 bases; J trimming: 5 bases; junction bases outside the gene matches: 8. Germline V gene lookup returns CDR1 SGHNT and CDR2 YENEEA. CDR3 sequence reads: CASSSQTGLAGDNEQFF. The CDR3 nucleotides are TGTGCCAGCAGCTCCCAGACTGGACTAGCGGGAGACAATGAGCAGTTCTTC. The full variable domain, with the rest looked up from reference TRBV11-3 and TRBJ2-1, is EAGVVQSPRYKIIEKKQPVAFWCNPISGHNTLYWYLQNLGQGPELLIRYENEEAVDDSQLPKDRFSAERLKGVDSTLKIQPAELGDSAVYLCASSSQTGLAGDNEQFFGPGTRLTVL.

This clone was observed a handful of times. This rearrangement joins TRBV21-1 to TRBJ1-3; TRBD1, as called in the table, went unchecked against the DNA. TRBV21-1 is given as a pseudogene. The CDR3 is 18 residues long. The CDR3 here is CASSNGGRNFSSGNTIYF. CDR3 DNA sequence: TGTGCCAGCAGCAATGGGGGCCGAAATTTCTCCTCTGGAAACACCATATATTTT.

The chain has TRBV12-5 and TRBJ1-3; D is unclear. The V gene lost 0 bases and the J gene lost 0 bases, with 12 bases spanning the gap. This CDR3 contains 17 residues. In germline, CDR1 is LGHNT, CDR2 FRNRAP. This chain's CDR3 is CASGLVVGSNSGNTIYF. DNA of the CDR3: TGTGCTAGTGGTTTGGTAGTTGGAAGCAACTCTGGAAACACCATATATTTT.

This chain connects TRBV9 to TRBJ1-2; D gene unclear. The CDR3 loop spans 15 amino acids. The germline V and J ends were trimmed by 2 bases and 2 bases, with 13 bases remaining between them. In germline, CDR1 is SGDLS, CDR2 YYNGEE. CDR3 sequence reads: CASSVTRTENYGYTF. CDR3 nucleotide sequence: TGTGCCAGCAGCGTTACACGGACGGAGAACTATGGCTACACCTTC. Full variable domain (outside the CDR3, taken from reference TRBV9 and TRBJ1-2): DSGVTQTPKHLITATGQRVTLRCSPRSGDLSVYWYQQSLDQGLQFLIQYYNGEERAKGNILERFSAQQFPDLHSELNLSSLELGDSALYFCASSVTRTENYGYTFGSGTRLTVV.

The J gene is TRBJ1-6, the V gene TRBV5-1; possibly TRBD1 for D (6 bases). Deletions cut 0 bases from V and 7 bases from J, with 17 bases between. Germline assignment: CDR1 SGHRS and CDR2 YFSETQ. This CDR3 is 17 amino acids long. In nucleotides, the CDR3 is TGCGCCAGCAGCTTGGAGGGGGTAGGTAGGGTGAATTCACCCCTCCACTTT. Translated, it gives CASSLEGVGRVNSPLHF.

This chain uses TRBV5-1 with TRBJ2-7; D is ambiguous. There are 15 residues in the CDR3. Per the germline V gene, CDR1 is SGHRS and CDR2 is YFSETQ. V gave up 0 bases and J gave up 3 bases, with 13 bases separating them. CDR3 bases: TGCGCCAGCAGCTTGGTGCCGGGCCCGATCTACGAGCAGTACTTC. Protein sequence: CASSLVPGPIYEQYF.

V usage is TRBV29-1 and J usage is TRBJ1-1, with a weak D call TRBD1 (6 bases). Germline V gives CDR1 SQVTM, CDR2 ANQGSEA. V lost 8 bases to trimming and J lost 8 bases, with 15 bases between them. This CDR3 region has 11 residues. The CDR3 sequence is CSTLWGPEAFF. The CDR3 DNA reads as TGCAGCACCCTATGGGGGCCAGAAGCTTTCTTT. The full variable domain, its missing parts supplied by reference TRBV29-1 and TRBJ1-1, is SAVISQKPSRDICQRGTSLTIQCQVDSQVTMMFWYRQQPGQSLTLIATANQGSEATYESGFVIDKFPISRPNLTFSTLTVSNMSPEDSSIYLCSTLWGPEAFFGQGTRLTVV.

The chain recombines TRBV9 with TRBJ2-1; 10 bases are shared with TRBD2. The germline V gene has CDR1 SGDLS and CDR2 YYNGEE. CDR3 length: 14 residues. The junction had 8 bases not matched to a gene; V was cut back by 3 bases and J by 11 bases. The CDR3 spells CASSGEMGLAKQFF. DNA of the CDR3: TGTGCCAGCAGCGGGGAAATGGGACTAGCGAAGCAGTTCTTC.

This clone was observed a few times. The chain joins TRBV5-1 to TRBJ1-1, with D possibly TRBD1 on 6 matching bases. CDR1 and CDR2 (germline): SGHRS, YFSETQ. The CDR3 length is 13 residues. V was pared by 5 bases and J by 7 bases, with 15 bases between. The CDR3 DNA sequence: TGCGCCAGCAGAGTTTGGGGACAACTTGAAGCTTTCTTT. Protein product: CASRVWGQLEAFF.

The V gene is TRBV4-2, the J gene TRBJ2-7, with D maybe TRBD2 (5 bases). This CDR3 region has 13 residues. V shed 0 bases and J shed 3 bases, with 6 bases lying between them. CDR1 and CDR2 from the germline V gene are LGHNA and YNFKEQ. The CDR3 nucleotides read TGTGCCAGCAGCCAAGAACTAGACTACGAGCAGTACTTC. Its protein is CASSQELDYEQYF.

CDR3 nucleotides: TGCGCCAGCAGCTCCCGGGACGGCGTGAACACTGAAGCTTTCTTT. Protein product: CASSSRDGVNTEAFF. The chain has TRBV5-1 and TRBJ1-1; tentatively, D is TRBD1 (5 bases). V shed 3 bases and J shed 0 bases, with 12 bases lying between them. Germline CDR1 and CDR2: SGHRS and YFSETQ. This CDR3 is built from 15 residues.

The chain joins TRBV5-5 to TRBJ2-7; 9 bases are a match to TRBD2. The CDR3 loop spans 15 amino acids. The V gene's germline CDR1 is SGHKS and CDR2 YYEKEE (reference sequence). J gave up 4 bases and V 5 bases, and 10 bases lay outside the gene matches. CDR3 bases: TGTGCCAGCAGTAGAGACCAAGGACTAGCGTACGAGCAGTACTTC. It translates to CASSRDQGLAYEQYF. Together with reference TRBV5-5 and TRBJ2-7, the CDR3 gives the full variable domain: DAGVTQSPTHLIKTRGQQVTLRCSPISGHKSVSWYQQVLGQGPQFIFQYYEKEERGRGNFPDRFSARQFPNYSSELNVNALLLGDSALYLCASSRDQGLAYEQYFGPGTRLTVT.

The chain combines TRBV5-1 with TRBJ2-3, with D possibly being TRBD1 (5 bases). Germline CDR1 and CDR2: SGHRS and YFSETQ. V lost 7 bases, J lost 0 bases, and 9 bases lay in between. The CDR3 runs 13 residues. CDR3 amino acids: CASSGHSTDTQYF. The CDR3 DNA is TGCGCCAGCTCAGGGCATAGCACAGATACGCAGTATTTT.